This TCR beta chain was found in a study of early T cells in non-severe SARS-CoV-2 infection. TCRdb fed the 5' RACE reads into MiXCR, producing one record per CDR3 protein. The sample contains around 80,000 distinct CDR3 sequences, roughly an eighth of which appear only once. Trimming removed 1 base at V and 7 bases at J, with 20 bases between. The CDR3 loop spans 16 amino acids. CDR1 and CDR2 from the germline V gene are LGHNA and YSLEER. Sequences were obtained from whole blood. The origin of this receptor is an adult who was a healthcare worker with PCR-confirmed SARS-CoV-2 infection or an uninfected control (not recorded which). The chain combines TRBV4-3 with TRBJ2-7, with D perhaps TRBD2 (5 bases). CDR3 in amino acids: CASSQGRIGVLGEQYF. For the CDR3, the DNA is TGCGCCAGCAGCCAAGGAAGGATCGGGGTTTTGGGTGAGCAGTACTTC.